The present TCR beta chain was sequenced within a study of blood T cells in healthy people across ages (dated by TCRdb to between 2014 and 2017). With regard to the full study: In model experiments, roughly one uniquely barcoded TCR beta cDNA molecule per two T cells was captured by template switching. To track age-related changes in TCR beta repertoire diversity, the study relied on deep sequencing normalized with unique cDNA molecular identifiers. The donors were divided into four age groups: young (average around 15 years), middle-aged (about 40), aged (roughly 60) and long-lived (82). Donors of different ages were randomly distributed across sequencing lanes to avoid experimental bias. Two additional independent replicas of 1 million unique cDNA reads from the same blood draw were analyzed for two donors (one aged 18 to 30 and one aged 80 or older). Results and caveats for the whole study, not just this receptor: There was a strong correlation between observed TCR beta diversity and the percentage of naive T cells measured by flow cytometry. Compared with the aged group, the long-lived group had more naive CD4+ T cells, fewer expanded clones and increased TCR diversity, suggesting age selection. Because the CMV infection status of the donors was unknown, age-related changes in expanded clonotypes may potentially have been confounded. Since profiling was done on bulk unsorted PBMCs, naive and antigen-experienced compartments could not be conclusively compared. Observed TCR beta diversity per million T cells fell roughly linearly with age, and a significant reduction was already apparent by age about 43. Estimates of total diversity based on one million sequenced T cells were considered lower bounds and underestimates.

This clonotype was recorded a few times. This clone's antigen is unknown. No base qualities exist here, and no much larger clone lies one base off it. Donors were a few dozen systemically healthy Caucasian individuals from Russia aged 6 to 90 years. Each donor gave ten milliliters of peripheral blood, collected into EDTA-treated Vacutainer tubes. Ficoll-Paque density-gradient centrifugation was used to isolate PBMCs, with at least 7 million per sample. Total RNA was extracted from PBMCs with Trizol reagent, with at least 5.5 micrograms obtained per sample. The percentages of naive CD45RAhigh/CD27high T cells were determined by flow cytometry on a PBMC aliquot from every donor. The library was made by 5' RACE. Data came from an Illumina HiSeq 2500. A second roughly 7 to 11 cycle PCR used a sample-barcoded 5' primer and a J-beta primer mix. Each TCR beta cDNA molecule received a unique molecular identifier from a template-switch 5' adaptor carrying 12 random nucleotides. At least 2.5 million CDR3-containing paired-end reads were obtained from each sample. All of the RNA was converted into first-strand cDNA using the Mint cDNA synthesis kit, with a TRBC-specific oligonucleotide serving as the primer. Following uracil-DNA glycosylase treatment, all cDNA underwent a first 18-cycle PCR with the universal primers M1SS and BC2_uni_R. Per the source publication's procedure: For normalization, 1 million high-quality reads, each with a distinct molecular identifier, were randomly selected from each sample. Reads sharing molecular identifiers were discarded rather than binned into consensus sequences. MiTCR, run with a Q25 quality threshold and the strictest error-elimination algorithm, handled CDR3 identification, clonotype clustering and error correction. Lower-bound total TCR beta diversity was estimated with a nonparametric unseen species model using Euler transformation. TCRdb took the public reads, trimmed them with fastp at Q25, ran MiXCR for clone calling and kept in-frame beta chains. For every CDR3 protein sequence, its rows merge into one entry that carries the most common genes and DNA. For this entry, the V and J calls and clone size follow TCRdb and not the study's own pipeline. The sample table holds hundreds of thousands of distinct CDR3 sequences, of which 45% to 70% were seen once. Together, the top ten hold about 26% of the sample.

The CDR3 measures 19 amino acids from cysteine to phenylalanine. Only the CDR3 DNA stays, 57 bases, in frame from base 1. The trim is 3 bases for V and 5 bases for J, with a gap of 25 bases between the germline ends. The germline V gene encodes CDR1 MNHEY and CDR2 SVGEGT. The V gene is TRBV6-2 or TRBV6-3 and the J gene is TRBJ2-2; the D call could be TRBD1 or TRBD2, with each sharing 6 bases. The sequenced sample was blood. The sequence derives from a middle-aged man in good health. The DNA reads TGTGCCAGCAGTTATCCCCGAAGGGTGGGGGGCCTCAAGACCGGGGAGCTGTTTTTT. This encodes CASSYPRRVGGLKTGELFF.